This T cell receptor (beta chain) is from a study of T cell repertoires in cytomegalovirus infection. Overall study: Indications of both CMV infection and matching HLA type were provided by public TCR beta signatures.

MiXCR was run by TCRdb on the reads, yielding one entry per CDR3 protein. Of about 600,000 distinct CDR3 sequences in the sample, 20% to 25% are singletons; the top ten hold less than 10%. CDR3 size: 13 residues. The germline gives CDR1 LNHNV, CDR2 YYDKDF (reference sequence). Trimming shortened V by 3 bases and J by 1 base, and 6 bases separated the two germline ends. This clonotype was detected a few times. The TCR originated in a human donor in good health (CMV status not recorded). Some clones in this sample may be carry-over from other donors' samples. The chain carries TRBV15 and TRBJ1-1; no definite D call. Sequencing used CD8+ T cells from PBMCs. The CDR3 sequence is CATSRIRNTEAFF. The CDR3 DNA follows: TGTGCCACCAGCAGGATCCGGAACACTGAAGCTTTCTTT. The full variable domain, in which reference TRBV15 and TRBJ1-1 provide the parts outside the CDR3, is DAMVIQNPRYQVTQFGKPVTLSCSQTLNHNVMYWYQQKSSQAPKLLFHYYDKDFNNEADTPDNFQSRRPNTSFCFLDIRSPGLGDTAMYLCATSRIRNTEAFFGQGTRLTVV.